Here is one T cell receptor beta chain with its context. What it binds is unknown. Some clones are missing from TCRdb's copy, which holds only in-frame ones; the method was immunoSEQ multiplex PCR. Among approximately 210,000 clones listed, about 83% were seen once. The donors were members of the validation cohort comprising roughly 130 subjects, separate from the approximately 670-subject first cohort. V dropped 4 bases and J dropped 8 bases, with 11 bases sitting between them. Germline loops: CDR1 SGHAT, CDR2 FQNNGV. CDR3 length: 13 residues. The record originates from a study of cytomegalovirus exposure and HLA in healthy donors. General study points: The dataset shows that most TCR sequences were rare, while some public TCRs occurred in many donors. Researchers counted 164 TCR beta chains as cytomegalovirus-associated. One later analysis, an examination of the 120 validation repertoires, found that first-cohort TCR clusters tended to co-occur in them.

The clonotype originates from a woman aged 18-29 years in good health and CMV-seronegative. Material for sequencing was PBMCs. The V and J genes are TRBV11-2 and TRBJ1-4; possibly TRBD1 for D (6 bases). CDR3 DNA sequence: TGTGCCAGCAGCTCCAGGGGTGGGGAAAAACTGTTTTTT. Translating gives CASSSRGGEKLFF.